Listed below are T cell receptor beta chains from one sample, sequenced in a study of regulatory T cells in long-lasting Graves disease. MiXCR, applied by TCRdb to the multiplex PCR reads, yields one record per CDR3 protein. The sample lists a few hundred thousand distinct CDR3 sequences; roughly a quarter were seen once. This specimen was peripheral blood mononuclear cells (PBMCs), taken when the disease was refractory, from a patient treated with antithyroid drugs. These receptors were obtained from a female donor with Graves disease. Both conserved end residues are part of each CDR3. A D gene is named only where the DNA matches it firmly. Part of the rows lack a size; the others show once, few, many or a class for expanded clones.

d_call	clone_size	v_call	cdr3_length	j_call	cdr3_aa	cdr3_nt
.	.	TRBV14	18	TRBJ1-1	CASSQIGNTGQPNTEAFF	TGTGCCAGCAGCCAAATCGGAAATACTGGACAACCGAACACTGAAGCTTTCTTT
TRBD2	.	TRBV19	14	TRBJ2-1	CASRPSGSRNEQFF	TGTGCCAGTAGACCTAGCGGGAGTCGGAATGAGCAGTTCTTC
TRBD2	many	TRBV11-3	15	TRBJ2-7	CASSPGTSDLYEQYF	TGTGCCAGCAGCCCCGGGACTAGCGACCTCTACGAGCAGTACTTC
.	.	TRBV5-1	17	TRBJ2-6	CASSLVGQPSGANVLTF	TGCGCCAGCAGCTTGGTTGGACAACCCTCCGGGGCCAACGTCCTGACTTTC
.	many	TRBV2	15	TRBJ2-2	CASRVGRGNTGELFF	TGTGCCAGTAGAGTGGGCAGGGGGAACACCGGGGAGCTGTTTTTT
TRBD2	few	TRBV6-1	16	TRBJ2-2	CASKERGTSGTGELFF	TGTGCCAGCAAGGAAAGAGGGACTAGCGGGACCGGGGAGCTGTTTTTT
.	few	TRBV29-1	13	TRBJ1-1	CSVSRALNTEAFF	TGCAGCGTTTCCAGGGCTCTGAACACTGAAGCTTTCTTT
.	many	TRBV20-1	14	TRBJ2-4	CSAHVSAAKNIQYF	TGCAGTGCTCACGTTTCAGCGGCCAAAAACATTCAGTACTTC
.	.	TRBV5-1	15	TRBJ1-2	CASSLVAKLNYGYTF	TGCGCCAGCAGCTTGGTTGCGAAGCTTAACTATGGCTACACCTTC
.	many	TRBV2	13	TRBJ1-1	CASMAGLNTEAFF	TGTGCCAGCATGGCAGGGTTGAACACTGAAGCTTTCTTT